The 15 T cell receptor beta chains given below trace back to one sample, sequenced in a study of blood T cell repertoires in COVID-19. The repertoire was sequenced with immunoSEQ multiplex PCR; TCRdb's copy has only in-frame clones and lacks some. The sample contains over 45,000 clones, approximately 82% of which appear only once. What was sequenced was peripheral blood. These receptors came from a woman older than 75 with acute or convalescent COVID-19.

The count of this clone is one. The V and J genes are TRBV5-4 and TRBJ2-1; TRBD1 matches 8 bases. Per germline, CDR1 SGHNT and CDR2 YYREEE (reference sequence). The CDR3 is 16 amino acids. The trim removed 0 bases at V and 4 bases at J, leaving 6 bases unmatched. CDR3 nucleotide sequence: TGTGCCAGCAGCTTGGCCGGACAGGGAGAATACAATGAGCAGTTCTTC. This codes for CASSLAGQGEYNEQFF.

The chain recombines TRBV2 with TRBJ2-3, with 12 positions matching TRBD2. The CDR3 consists of 17 residues. Germline V gives CDR1 SNHLY, CDR2 FYNNEI. Trimming removed 7 bases from V and 2 bases from J; junction bases left unmatched: 10. The CDR3 coding sequence is TGTGCCAGCACCAAAGGACTAGCGGGACTACTCACAGATACGCAGTATTTT. Translating it yields CASTKGLAGLLTDTQYF.

The rearrangement links TRBV30 to TRBJ1-6; no clear D. There are 16 residues in the CDR3. The germline gives CDR1 GTSNPN, CDR2 SVGIG (reference sequence). Trimming took 2 bases from V and 0 from J, leaving 11 bases between them. This CDR3 reads CAWSQNGNSYNSPLHF. CDR3 DNA sequence: TGTGCCTGGAGTCAAAACGGGAACTCCTATAATTCACCCCTCCACTTT.

This chain links TRBV4-1 with TRBJ1-1; D possibly corresponds to TRBD1 (6 bases). From germline, CDR1 is MGHRA and CDR2 YSYEKL. Trimming removed 4 bases at V and 10 bases at J, with 19 bases between. The CDR3 spans 14 residues. The CDR3 bases are TGCGCCAGCAGCCCCTACCAACAGGGACGTGCAGCTTTCTTT. The encoded protein is CASSPYQQGRAAFF.

The chain carries TRBV27 and TRBJ2-1; 12 nucleotides line up with TRBD2. The germline V gene encodes CDR1 MNHEY and CDR2 SMNVEV (reference sequence). Trimming at V came to 8 bases and at J to 7 bases, leaving 6 bases not matched to a gene. The CDR3 contains 14 residues. DNA for the CDR3: TGTGCCAGCCGACTAGCGGGGGCTTCTAATGAGCAGTTCTTC. It codes for CASRLAGASNEQFF.

The chain uses TRBV29-1 and TRBJ1-1, with D unresolved. The CDR3 sequence is 12 residues long. Germline-derived CDR1 and CDR2 are SQVTM and ANQGSEA. V shed 1 base and J shed 4 bases, with 7 bases lying between them. The CDR3 bases are TGCAGCGTTGAAGTGGTGGCCACTGAAGCTTTCTTT. Amino acids: CSVEVVATEAFF.

The chain uses TRBV7-6 and TRBJ1-4, with TRBD1 as a possible D gene (5 bases). V shed 1 base and J shed 6 bases, with 9 bases lying between them. This CDR3 region has 14 residues. From germline, CDR1 is SGHVS and CDR2 FNYEAQ. This chain's CDR3 is CASSLGQSYEKLFF. DNA of the CDR3: TGTGCCAGCAGCTTAGGACAGAGCTATGAAAAACTGTTTTTT.

The rearrangement links TRBV5-1 to TRBJ2-3, with 9 bases fitting TRBD2. The CDR3 loop spans 16 amino acids. Trimming took 0 bases from V and 6 from J; bases not matched to a gene: 8. CDR1 and CDR2 (germline): SGHRS, YFSETQ. Written as DNA, the CDR3 is TGCGCCAGCAGCTTGGTAGGCGGGGGGGCCGGGGATACGCAGTATTTT. Protein: CASSLVGGGAGDTQYF. The complete variable domain, with remaining parts taken from reference TRBV5-1 and TRBJ2-3, reads KAGVTQTPRYLIKTRGQQVTLSCSPISGHRSVSWYQQTPGQGLQFLFEYFSETQRNKGNFPGRFSGRQFSNSRSEMNVSTLELGDSALYLCASSLVGGGAGDTQYFGPGTRLTVL.

The rearrangement joins TRBV10-1 to TRBJ2-3, with D perhaps matching TRBD2 (7 bases). The ends were cut back, 5 bases at V and 4 bases at J, with 16 bases in the middle. The CDR3 sequence is 15 residues long. From germline, CDR1 is WNHNN and CDR2 SYGVQD (reference sequence). The CDR3 loop is CASSSSGGRSDTQYF. Here the CDR3 DNA reads TGCGCCAGCAGTTCGTCGGGGGGCAGGTCAGATACGCAGTATTTT.

The rearrangement joins TRBV15 to TRBJ1-5; the D is unclear. Trimming left V 0 bases short and J 4 bases short, with 22 bases between. The CDR3 runs 19 residues. CDR1 and CDR2 (germline): LNHNV, YYDKDF (reference sequence). The CDR3 sequence: CATSRDSETRRVINQPQHF. In DNA form, the CDR3 reads TGTGCCACCAGCAGAGATTCCGAGACTAGGCGGGTGATTAATCAGCCCCAGCATTTT.

The chain couples TRBV5-5 to TRBJ2-1; TRBD2 is a possible D gene (6 bases). Trimming cost V 4 bases and J 1 base, with 15 bases left between them. Per the germline V gene, CDR1 is SGHKS and CDR2 is YYEKEE (reference sequence). The CDR3 totals 16 residues. The CDR3 sequence is CASSPRAGISYNEQFF. The CDR3 coding sequence is TGTGCCAGCAGCCCCAGGGCGGGGATTTCCTACAATGAGCAGTTCTTC.

This chain connects TRBV10-3 to TRBJ2-7; TRBD1 is a possible D gene (6 bases). CDR3 length: 14 amino acids. Between the trimmed V and J ends, which lost 2 bases and 3 bases, there was a span of 11 bases. Germline-derived CDR1 and CDR2 are ENHRY and SYGVKD. For the CDR3, the DNA is TGTGCCATCAGTGAGAACCTAGGGGGCTACGAGCAGTACTTC. It yields the protein CAISENLGGYEQYF.

The chain couples TRBV19 to TRBJ1-1; D gene uncertain. The V end was cut by 5 bases, the J end by 1 base, with 8 bases between. The CDR3 extends over 13 amino acids. Germline lookup yields CDR1 LNHDA and CDR2 SQIVND (reference sequence). This chain's CDR3 is CASSGLGNTEAFF. The DNA for the CDR3 is TGTGCCAGTAGTGGACTGGGGAACACTGAAGCTTTCTTT.

This CDR3 reads CASSEGRNQPQHF. The CDR3 DNA reads TGTGCCAGCAGTGAAGGGAGAAATCAGCCCCAGCATTTT. The chain is built from TRBV2 and TRBJ1-5; D is undetermined. Germline V CDR1 and CDR2: SNHLY, FYNNEI. V was clipped by 1 base and J by 4 bases, with 5 bases between them. This CDR3 is 13 amino acids long.

V gene TRBV5-1 combines with J gene TRBJ1-1; weak D call: TRBD1 (6 bases). Between the trimmed V and J ends, which lost 4 bases and 11 bases, there was a span of 21 bases. Germline CDR1 SGHRS, CDR2 YFSETQ. The CDR3 is 14 amino acids. The CDR3 loop is CASSPTGTTPFAFF. Written as DNA, the CDR3 is TGCGCCAGCAGCCCCACAGGGACGACACCTTTCGCTTTCTTT.